A single sample is the source of the 15 T cell receptor beta chains below, sequenced in a study of beta chain features in type 1 diabetes. Regarding the study as a whole: For Type 1 diabetes patients, all four CD4+ subsets carried TCRB CDR3s that were moderately but significantly shorter.

These receptors' antigens are unknown. Every isolated RNA sample was fully reverse transcribed, so sequencing captured expressed TCRB transcripts. This table comes from immunoSEQ multiplex PCR, and its TCRdb copy is limited to in-frame clones, with some not included. The data show some 330,000 clones, 10% to 15% seen once. The sample taken for sequencing was naive CD4+ T cells from blood. The receptors were sampled from a woman in her late teens or twenties with type 1 diabetes.

The genes are TRBV27 and TRBJ2-1, with D maybe TRBD2 (5 bases). In germline, CDR1 is MNHEY, CDR2 SMNVEV (reference sequence). The CDR3 spans 12 residues. V was cut by 8 bases and J by 10 bases, with 15 bases left in between. The CDR3 region has the DNA TGTGCCAGCGGACTTCCACGCGGCGAGCAGTTCTTC. It codes for CASGLPRGEQFF.

The sample holds a few counts of this clone. The chain combines TRBV19 with TRBJ1-2, with D maybe TRBD1 (6 bases). From germline, CDR1 is LNHDA and CDR2 SQIVND (reference sequence). The CDR3 spans 13 residues. Deletions cut 4 bases from V and 8 bases from J, with 14 bases between. In DNA form, the CDR3 reads TGTGCCAGTAGTAACAGACAGGTCGGCGGCTACACCTTC. This translates into CASSNRQVGGYTF.

The chain combines TRBV7-9 with TRBJ2-1; 8 bases align to TRBD2. CDR1 SEHNR and CDR2 FQNEAQ come from the germline V gene (reference sequence). This CDR3 is built from 16 residues. The V segment lost 4 bases and the J segment 6 bases; nucleotides outside the gene matches: 11. The CDR3 region has the DNA TGTGCCAGCAGCTCAAAACCCGGGACTAGAGGCAATGAGCAGTTCTTC. Residues: CASSSKPGTRGNEQFF.

This chain connects TRBV5-1 to TRBJ1-1, with D possibly being TRBD1 (6 bases). Trimming stripped 0 bases from V and 4 bases from J, with 10 bases between. CDR1 and CDR2 (germline): SGHRS, YFSETQ. The CDR3 sequence is 14 residues long. The CDR3 protein is CASSLGTAITEAFF. For the CDR3, the DNA is TGCGCCAGCAGCTTGGGGACAGCAATCACTGAAGCTTTCTTT.

This clone has just a few counts. Other DNA sequences from this sample encode an identical CDR3 as well. This chain connects TRBV9 to TRBJ2-5; TRBD2 matches 9 bases. CDR1 and CDR2 from the germline V gene are SGDLS and YYNGEE. The CDR3 runs 14 residues. V gave up 3 bases and J gave up 4 bases; unmatched junction bases: 4. The CDR3 spells CASSAGLATETQYF. The CDR3 DNA reads as TGTGCCAGCAGCGCCGGACTAGCGACAGAGACCCAGTACTTC.

The chain joins TRBV7-2 to TRBJ1-2; no firm D call. Germline V CDR1 and CDR2: SGHTA, FQGNSA. The CDR3 runs 14 residues. Trimming took off 5 bases at V and 8 bases at J, with 18 bases between the two ends. CDR3 region: CASSPSSRAGGYTF. The CDR3 DNA is TGTGCCAGCAGCCCCTCTTCGCGGGCGGGGGGCTACACCTTC.

The DNA for the CDR3 is TGTGCCAGCAGCCCCCCCGGACAGCCCGGGGGGAATCAGCCCCAGCATTTT. Amino acid sequence: CASSPPGQPGGNQPQHF. This rearrangement joins TRBV7-9 to TRBJ1-5; possibly TRBD1 for D (6 bases). Germline values: CDR1 SEHNR, CDR2 FQNEAQ (reference sequence). V was pared by 5 bases and J by 4 bases, with 21 bases between. CDR3 length equals 17 residues.

This clone appeared a few times. The chain employs TRBV7-2 and TRBJ2-1; 8 bases match TRBD2. Germline CDR1 SGHTA, CDR2 FQGNSA. With V trimmed by 11 bases and J by 5 bases, 11 bases remained unmatched. This CDR3 contains 14 residues. CDR3 amino acids: CAESRTSRNNEQFF. In nucleotides, the CDR3 is TGTGCCGAAAGTCGGACTAGCCGTAACAATGAGCAGTTCTTC.

This clone was counted between two and nine times. The chain employs TRBV6-6 and TRBJ2-2, with 8 bases matching TRBD1. The CDR3 runs 15 residues. Germline CDR1 MNHNY, CDR2 SVGAGI (reference sequence). The V gene end was trimmed by 6 bases and the J gene end by 2 bases; junction bases not matched to a gene: 5. The CDR3 region has the DNA TGTGCCAGCAGCCGGGGGACAGGAAACACCGGGGAGCTGTTTTTT. Protein product: CASSRGTGNTGELFF.

This clone was picked up a small number of times. The V and J genes are TRBV4-2 and TRBJ1-1; a possible D gene is TRBD1 (6 bases). The germline V gene encodes CDR1 LGHNA and CDR2 YNFKEQ. The ends were cut back, 4 bases at V and 6 bases at J, with 12 bases in the middle. The CDR3 has 13 amino acids. CDR3 coding DNA: TGTGCCAGCAGCCGGGGACAAACAGCTGAAGCTTTCTTT. This translates into CASSRGQTAEAFF.

The V and J genes are TRBV25-1 and TRBJ1-5, with 7 positions matching TRBD1. Trimming took 8 bases from V and 3 from J; bases not matched to a gene: 7. There are 14 residues in the CDR3. Germline V gives CDR1 MGHDK, CDR2 SYGVNS. This chain's CDR3 is CASAKTGNNQPQHF. DNA for the CDR3: TGTGCCAGCGCCAAGACAGGGAACAATCAGCCCCAGCATTTT.

The chain uses TRBV18 and TRBJ1-1, with a weak D call TRBD1 (5 bases). The V end was cut by 3 bases, the J end by 4 bases, with 15 bases between. The CDR3 has 15 residues. The germline V gene has CDR1 KGHSH and CDR2 LQKENI. The CDR3 is CASSPQDSGGTEAFF. CDR3 DNA sequence: TGTGCCAGCTCACCCCAAGACTCGGGGGGCACTGAAGCTTTCTTT.

The rearrangement joins TRBV19 to TRBJ1-2, with D possibly being TRBD1 (5 bases). Per the germline V gene, CDR1 is LNHDA and CDR2 is SQIVND (reference sequence). V shed 9 bases and J shed 4 bases, with 21 bases lying between them. CDR3 length equals 15 residues. In DNA, the CDR3 is TGTGCCAGCCTTTTGGCCGCGGCAGGGCCCTATGGCTACACCTTC. Its protein is CASLLAAAGPYGYTF.

This clone was recorded a few times. J is TRBJ1-1 and V is TRBV30, with 8 bases aligning to TRBD1. The CDR3 has 13 amino acids. Germline CDR1 GTSNPN, CDR2 SVGIG (reference sequence). V dropped 3 bases and J dropped 1; count of bases not matched to a gene: 1. CDR3 amino acids: CAWRTGANTEAFF. In DNA form, the CDR3 reads TGTGCCTGGAGGACAGGGGCGAACACTGAAGCTTTCTTT.

The DNA of the CDR3 is TGTGCCAGCAGCGGACTAGCGGGGGCCCAAGAGACCCAGTACTTC. Amino acids: CASSGLAGAQETQYF. V gene TRBV2 combines with J gene TRBJ2-5, with 13 bases that match TRBD2. V dropped 6 bases and J dropped 1; count of bases not matched to a gene: 2. The CDR3 covers 15 residues. Per germline, CDR1 SNHLY and CDR2 FYNNEI.